This is a list of T cell receptor beta chains from one sample in a study of neoadjuvant anti-PD-1 for oral cavity cancer. TCRdb's copy holds only in-frame clones and misses some; the assay was immunoSEQ multiplex PCR. The sample shows tens of thousands of clones, 77% of them seen only once. The sequencing here drew on PBMCs, taken after nivolumab (anti-PD-1) treatment. Every receptor here comes from a person between 40 and 80 years old with oral cavity squamous cell carcinoma. CDR3s include the opening cysteine and the closing phenylalanine or tryptophan. Each record gives: V gene, J gene, D gene, clone size, CDR3 length, CDR3 DNA, CDR3 protein. D genes are given only for firm matches. The size entry is marked missing in some rows and otherwise reads once, few, many or a size class.

v_gene: TRBV2; j_gene: TRBJ2-3; d_gene: -; abundance: -; len: 13; CDR3nt: TGTGCCAGCAGGAGGGAGCTTACAGATACGCAGTATTTT; CDR3aa: CASRRELTDTQYF
v_gene: TRBV19; j_gene: TRBJ1-4; d_gene: -; abundance: -; len: 14; CDR3nt: TGTGCCAGTATTCAGACAGGAGATAATGAAAAACTGTTTTTT; CDR3aa: CASIQTGDNEKLFF
v_gene: TRBV9; j_gene: TRBJ2-1; d_gene: -; abundance: -; len: 17; CDR3nt: TGTGCCAGCAGCGTCCGAATTAGTGCAGGGGGGGGCGATGAGCAGTTCTTC; CDR3aa: CASSVRISAGGGDEQFF
v_gene: TRBV5-8; j_gene: TRBJ2-1; d_gene: TRBD1; abundance: once; len: 15; CDR3nt: TGTGCCAGCAGCACCGGGACAGGGTCTTACAATGAGCAGTTCTTC; CDR3aa: CASSTGTGSYNEQFF
v_gene: TRBV2; j_gene: TRBJ1-1; d_gene: TRBD1; abundance: few; len: 14; CDR3nt: TGTGCCAGCAGGGACAGGGGGGGGAACACTGAAGCTTTCTTT; CDR3aa: CASRDRGGNTEAFF
v_gene: TRBV9; j_gene: TRBJ1-2; d_gene: TRBD1; abundance: -; len: 15; CDR3nt: TGTGCCAGCAGCGTAACCGGGACAGGGGGCGATGGCTACACCTTC; CDR3aa: CASSVTGTGGDGYTF
v_gene: TRBV6-1; j_gene: TRBJ1-6; d_gene: TRBD1; abundance: -; len: 15; CDR3nt: TGTGCCAGCAGTGCTACAGGGGCTCCCAATTCACCCCTCCACTTT; CDR3aa: CASSATGAPNSPLHF
v_gene: TRBV13; j_gene: TRBJ2-1; d_gene: TRBD1; abundance: -; len: 17; CDR3nt: TGTGCCAGCAGCTTAAGGCATAAAGGACAGGGAGGTAGAGAGCAGTTCTTC; CDR3aa: CASSLRHKGQGGREQFF
v_gene: TRBV6-5; j_gene: TRBJ2-7; d_gene: -; abundance: -; len: 13; CDR3nt: TGTGCCAGCAGTTACGAACCGGCCGGGGAGCAGTACTTC; CDR3aa: CASSYEPAGEQYF
v_gene: TRBV15; j_gene: TRBJ1-5; d_gene: -; abundance: -; len: 14; CDR3nt: TGTGCCACCAGCAGAAGGAGGAGCGGGCAGCCCCAGCATTTT; CDR3aa: CATSRRRSGQPQHF
v_gene: TRBV29-1; j_gene: TRBJ1-5; d_gene: -; abundance: few; len: 13; CDR3nt: TGCAGCGTTCGGCGGGGACCGAATCAGCCCCAGCATTTT; CDR3aa: CSVRRGPNQPQHF
v_gene: TRBV6-1; j_gene: TRBJ1-5; d_gene: -; abundance: -; len: 11; CDR3nt: TGTGCCAGCAGTGAAGGGACACCGGAACATTTT; CDR3aa: CASSEGTPEHF
v_gene: TRBV28; j_gene: TRBJ2-4; d_gene: -; abundance: -; len: 12; CDR3nt: TGTGCCAGCAGTTTGACCAAAAACATTCAGTACTTC; CDR3aa: CASSLTKNIQYF
v_gene: TRBV4-1; j_gene: TRBJ2-1; d_gene: -; abundance: -; len: 18; CDR3nt: TGCGCCAGCAGCCTACGGCGTGGAGCATCTGGTTCCTACAATGAGCAGTTCTTC; CDR3aa: CASSLRRGASGSYNEQFF
v_gene: TRBV21-1; j_gene: TRBJ1-5; d_gene: -; abundance: -; len: 16; CDR3nt: TGTGCCAGCAGCAAAGAGAAGGGGCCGTTCAATCAGCCCCAGCATTTT; CDR3aa: CASSKEKGPFNQPQHF
v_gene: TRBV6-1; j_gene: TRBJ2-1; d_gene: TRBD2; abundance: once; len: 16; CDR3nt: TGTGCCAGCAGTGGACTAGCGGGAGGCCTACCCAATGAGCAGTTCTTC; CDR3aa: CASSGLAGGLPNEQFF
v_gene: TRBV28; j_gene: TRBJ2-7; d_gene: TRBD1; abundance: -; len: 12; CDR3nt: TGTGCCAGCAGGGGACAGGGACACGAGCAGTACTTC; CDR3aa: CASRGQGHEQYF
v_gene: TRBV30; j_gene: TRBJ2-3; d_gene: -; abundance: -; len: 13; CDR3nt: TGTGCCTATAATCCAGTAACCACAGATACGCAGTATTTT; CDR3aa: CAYNPVTTDTQYF
v_gene: TRBV5-1; j_gene: TRBJ2-2; d_gene: TRBD2; abundance: -; len: 18; CDR3nt: TGCGCCAGCAGCTTGGCTAGCGGGAGGGTCTCAAACACCGGGGAGCTGTTTTTT; CDR3aa: CASSLASGRVSNTGELFF
v_gene: TRBV5-4; j_gene: TRBJ2-5; d_gene: -; abundance: -; len: 13; CDR3nt: TGTGCCAGCAGCACGAGCGAGCGAGGGGCCCAGTACTTC; CDR3aa: CASSTSERGAQYF
v_gene: TRBV19; j_gene: TRBJ2-6; d_gene: TRBD1; abundance: -; len: 18; CDR3nt: TGTGCCAGTAGTATAAAGGGACAGGGCTCACTTGGGGCCAACGTCCTGACTTTC; CDR3aa: CASSIKGQGSLGANVLTF
v_gene: TRBV4-1; j_gene: TRBJ2-1; d_gene: -; abundance: -; len: 15; CDR3nt: TGCGCCAGCAGCCAAGAAGTGGGAATCTACAATGAGCAGTTCTTC; CDR3aa: CASSQEVGIYNEQFF
v_gene: TRBV10-2; j_gene: TRBJ2-5; d_gene: -; abundance: -; len: 12; CDR3nt: TGCGCCAGCAGACTTACAGGAGAGACCCAGTACTTC; CDR3aa: CASRLTGETQYF
v_gene: TRBV29-1; j_gene: TRBJ1-2; d_gene: -; abundance: -; len: 12; CDR3nt: TGCAGCGTGACCACGGTGAGGGGTGGCTACACCTTC; CDR3aa: CSVTTVRGGYTF
v_gene: TRBV5-1; j_gene: TRBJ1-1; d_gene: -; abundance: -; len: 15; CDR3nt: TGCGCCAGCAGCTTAGGACAGTCATTGAACACTGAAGCTTTCTTT; CDR3aa: CASSLGQSLNTEAFF